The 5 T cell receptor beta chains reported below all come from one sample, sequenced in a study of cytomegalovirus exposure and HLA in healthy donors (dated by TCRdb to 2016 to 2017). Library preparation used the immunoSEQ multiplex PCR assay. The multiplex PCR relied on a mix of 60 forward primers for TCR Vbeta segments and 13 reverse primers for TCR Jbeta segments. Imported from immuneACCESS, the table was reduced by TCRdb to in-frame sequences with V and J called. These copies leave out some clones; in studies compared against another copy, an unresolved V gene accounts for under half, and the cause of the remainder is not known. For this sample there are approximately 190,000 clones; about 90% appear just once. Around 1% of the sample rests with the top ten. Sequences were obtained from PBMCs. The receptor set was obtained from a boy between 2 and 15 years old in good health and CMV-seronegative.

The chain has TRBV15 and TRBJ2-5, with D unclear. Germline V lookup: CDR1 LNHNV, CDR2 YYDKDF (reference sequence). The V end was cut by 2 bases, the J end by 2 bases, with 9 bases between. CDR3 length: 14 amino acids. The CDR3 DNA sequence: TGTGCCACCAGCAGAAGAGGCCTACAAGAGACCCAGTACTTC. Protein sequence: CATSRRGLQETQYF.

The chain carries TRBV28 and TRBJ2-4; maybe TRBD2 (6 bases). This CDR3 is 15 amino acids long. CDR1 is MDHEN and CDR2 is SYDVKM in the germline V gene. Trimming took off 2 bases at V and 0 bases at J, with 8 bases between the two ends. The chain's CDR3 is CASSLGTLAKNIQYF. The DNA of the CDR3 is TGTGCCAGCAGTTTAGGGACTCTAGCCAAAAACATTCAGTACTTC.

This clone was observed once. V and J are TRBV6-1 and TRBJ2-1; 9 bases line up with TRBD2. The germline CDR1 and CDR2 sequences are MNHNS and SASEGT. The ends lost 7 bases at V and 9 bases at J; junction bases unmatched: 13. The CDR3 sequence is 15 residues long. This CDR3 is CASTRWFSGSPEQFF. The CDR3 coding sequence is TGTGCCAGCACTCGGTGGTTTAGCGGGAGCCCTGAGCAGTTCTTC.

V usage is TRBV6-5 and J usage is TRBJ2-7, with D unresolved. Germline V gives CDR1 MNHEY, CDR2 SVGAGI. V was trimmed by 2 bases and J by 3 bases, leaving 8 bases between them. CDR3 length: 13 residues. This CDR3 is CASSYNYGYEQYF. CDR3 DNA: TGTGCCAGCAGTTACAATTACGGCTACGAGCAGTACTTC.

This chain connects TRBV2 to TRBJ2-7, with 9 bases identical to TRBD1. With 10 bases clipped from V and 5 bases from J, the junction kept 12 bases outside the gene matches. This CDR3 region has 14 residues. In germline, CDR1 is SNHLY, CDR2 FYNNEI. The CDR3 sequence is CATSGQGGIDEQYF. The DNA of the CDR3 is TGTGCCACCTCGGGACAGGGAGGGATAGACGAGCAGTACTTC.